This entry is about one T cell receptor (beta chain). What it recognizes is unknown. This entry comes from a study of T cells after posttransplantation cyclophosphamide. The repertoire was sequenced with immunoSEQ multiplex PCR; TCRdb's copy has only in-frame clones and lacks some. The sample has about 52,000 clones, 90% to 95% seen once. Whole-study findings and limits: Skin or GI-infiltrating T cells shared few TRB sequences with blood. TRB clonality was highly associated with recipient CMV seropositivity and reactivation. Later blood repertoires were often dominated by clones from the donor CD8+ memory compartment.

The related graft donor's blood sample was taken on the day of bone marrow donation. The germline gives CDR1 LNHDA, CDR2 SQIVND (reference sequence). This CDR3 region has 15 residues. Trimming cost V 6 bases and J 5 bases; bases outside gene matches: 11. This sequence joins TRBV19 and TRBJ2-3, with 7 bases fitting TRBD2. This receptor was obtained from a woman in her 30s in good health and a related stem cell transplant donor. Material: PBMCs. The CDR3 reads CASRPGLVELDTQYF. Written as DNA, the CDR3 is TGTGCCAGTAGACCCGGACTAGTCGAGTTAGATACGCAGTATTTT. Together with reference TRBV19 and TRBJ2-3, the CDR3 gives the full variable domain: DGGITQSPKYLFRKEGQNVTLSCEQNLNHDAMYWYRQDPGQGLRLIYYSQIVNDFQKGDIAEGYSVSREKKESFPLTVTSAQKNPTAFYLCASRPGLVELDTQYFGPGTRLTVL.